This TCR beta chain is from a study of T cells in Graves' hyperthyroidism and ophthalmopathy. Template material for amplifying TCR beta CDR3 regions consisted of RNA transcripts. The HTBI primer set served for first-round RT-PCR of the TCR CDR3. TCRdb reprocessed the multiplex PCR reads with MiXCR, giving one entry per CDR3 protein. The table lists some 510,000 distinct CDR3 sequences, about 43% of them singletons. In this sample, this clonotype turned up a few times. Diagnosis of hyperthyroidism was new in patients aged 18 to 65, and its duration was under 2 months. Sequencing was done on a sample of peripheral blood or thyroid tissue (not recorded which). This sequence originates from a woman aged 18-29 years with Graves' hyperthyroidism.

The CDR3 loop is CASSPGTSGEETQYF. The CDR3 nucleotides read TGTGCCAGCAGTCCCGGGACTAGCGGGGAAGAGACCCAGTACTTC. The V call is TRBV12-3 or TRBV12-4, the J call TRBJ2-5, with 13 bases identical to TRBD2. CDR3 size: 15 residues. J was trimmed by 3 bases and V by 5 bases; bases with no gene match: 3.